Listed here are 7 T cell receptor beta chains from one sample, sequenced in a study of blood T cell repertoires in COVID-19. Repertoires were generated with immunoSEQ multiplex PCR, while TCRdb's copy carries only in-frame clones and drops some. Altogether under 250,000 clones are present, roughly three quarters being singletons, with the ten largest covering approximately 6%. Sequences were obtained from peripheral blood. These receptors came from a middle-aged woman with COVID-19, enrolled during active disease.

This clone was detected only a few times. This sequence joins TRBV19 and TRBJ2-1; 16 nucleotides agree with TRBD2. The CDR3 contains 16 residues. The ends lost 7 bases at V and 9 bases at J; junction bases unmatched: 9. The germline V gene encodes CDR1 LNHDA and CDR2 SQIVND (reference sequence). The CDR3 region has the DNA TGTGCCAGTACCCGGGGACTAGCGGGAGGGCCCGGTGAGCAGTTCTTC. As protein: CASTRGLAGGPGEQFF. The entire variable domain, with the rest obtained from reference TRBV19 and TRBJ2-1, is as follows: DGGITQSPKYLFRKEGQNVTLSCEQNLNHDAMYWYRQDPGQGLRLIYYSQIVNDFQKGDIAEGYSVSREKKESFPLTVTSAQKNPTAFYLCASTRGLAGGPGEQFFGPGTRLTVL.

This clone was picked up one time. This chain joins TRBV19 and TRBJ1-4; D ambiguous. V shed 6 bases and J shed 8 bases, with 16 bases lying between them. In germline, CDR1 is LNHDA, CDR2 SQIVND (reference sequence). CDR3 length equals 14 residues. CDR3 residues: CASRTNPPREKLFF. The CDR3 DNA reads TGTGCCAGTAGAACAAATCCCCCGCGGGAAAAACTGTTTTTT.

As DNA, the CDR3 is TGTGCCAGCAGCGTAGGGACAGGCTGGTCAGAGACCCAGTACTTC. It specifies CASSVGTGWSETQYF. J is TRBJ2-5 and V is TRBV9; 7 nucleotides line up with TRBD1. The germline gives CDR1 SGDLS, CDR2 YYNGEE. This CDR3 spans 15 amino acids. V gave up 0 bases and J gave up 4 bases; unmatched junction bases: 6.

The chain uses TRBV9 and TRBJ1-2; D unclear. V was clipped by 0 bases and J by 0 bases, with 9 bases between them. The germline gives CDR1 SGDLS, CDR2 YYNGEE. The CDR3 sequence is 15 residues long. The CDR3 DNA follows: TGTGCCAGCAGCGTAGAAAAGAACACTAACTATGGCTACACCTTC. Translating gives CASSVEKNTNYGYTF.

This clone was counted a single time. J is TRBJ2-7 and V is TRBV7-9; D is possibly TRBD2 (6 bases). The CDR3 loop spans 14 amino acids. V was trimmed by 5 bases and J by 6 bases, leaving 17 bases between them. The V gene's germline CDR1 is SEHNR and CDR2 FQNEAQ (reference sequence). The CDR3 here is CASSAYMGGFEQYF. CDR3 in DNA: TGTGCCAGCAGCGCGTACATGGGGGGATTCGAGCAGTACTTC.

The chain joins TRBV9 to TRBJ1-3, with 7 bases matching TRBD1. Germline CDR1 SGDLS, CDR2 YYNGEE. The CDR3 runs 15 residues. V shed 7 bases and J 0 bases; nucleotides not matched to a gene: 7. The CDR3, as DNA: TGTGCCAGCGGCTCAGGACAGGCCTCTGGAAACACCATATATTTT. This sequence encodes CASGSGQASGNTIYF.

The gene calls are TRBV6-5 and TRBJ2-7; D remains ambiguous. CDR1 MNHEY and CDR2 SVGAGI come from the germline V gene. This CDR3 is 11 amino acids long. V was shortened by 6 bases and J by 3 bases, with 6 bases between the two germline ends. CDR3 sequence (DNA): TGTGCCAGCAGATTCGGCTACGAGCAGTACTTC. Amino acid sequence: CASRFGYEQYF.